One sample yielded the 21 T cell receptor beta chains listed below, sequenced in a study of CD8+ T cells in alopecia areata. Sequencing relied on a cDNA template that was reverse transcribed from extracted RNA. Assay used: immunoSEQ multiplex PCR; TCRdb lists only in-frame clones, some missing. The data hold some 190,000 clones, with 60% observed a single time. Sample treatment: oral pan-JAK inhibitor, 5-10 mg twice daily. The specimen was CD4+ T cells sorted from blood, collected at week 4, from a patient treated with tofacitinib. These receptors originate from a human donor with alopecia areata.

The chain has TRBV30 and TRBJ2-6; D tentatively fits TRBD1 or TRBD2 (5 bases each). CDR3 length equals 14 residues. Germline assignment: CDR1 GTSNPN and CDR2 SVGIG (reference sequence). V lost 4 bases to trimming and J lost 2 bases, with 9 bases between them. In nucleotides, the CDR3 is TGTGCCTGGAAAAGGGACCCTGGGGCCAACGTCCTGACTTTC. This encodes CAWKRDPGANVLTF.

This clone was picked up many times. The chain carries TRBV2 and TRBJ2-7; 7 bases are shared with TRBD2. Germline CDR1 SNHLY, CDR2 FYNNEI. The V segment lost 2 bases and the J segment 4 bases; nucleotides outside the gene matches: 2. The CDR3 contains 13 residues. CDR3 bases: TGTGCCAGCAGTGAATGGGAGGGATACGAGCAGTACTTC. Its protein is CASSEWEGYEQYF.

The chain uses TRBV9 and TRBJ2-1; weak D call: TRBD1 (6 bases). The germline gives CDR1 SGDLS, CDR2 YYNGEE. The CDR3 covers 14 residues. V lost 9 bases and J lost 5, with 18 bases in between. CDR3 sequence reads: CATSPSGENNEQFF. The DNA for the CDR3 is TGTGCCACCTCCCCCTCAGGGGAGAACAATGAGCAGTTCTTC.

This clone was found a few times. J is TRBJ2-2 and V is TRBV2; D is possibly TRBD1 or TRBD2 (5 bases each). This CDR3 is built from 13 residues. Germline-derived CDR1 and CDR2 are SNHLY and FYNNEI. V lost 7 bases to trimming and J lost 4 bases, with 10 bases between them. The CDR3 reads CASTWGFTGELFF. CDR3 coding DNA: TGTGCCAGCACCTGGGGGTTCACCGGGGAGCTGTTTTTT.

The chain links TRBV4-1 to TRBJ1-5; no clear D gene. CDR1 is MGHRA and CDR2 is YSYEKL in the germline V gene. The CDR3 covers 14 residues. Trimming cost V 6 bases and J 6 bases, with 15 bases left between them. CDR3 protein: CASREGVESQPQHF. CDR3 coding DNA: TGCGCCAGCAGGGAAGGAGTCGAATCTCAGCCCCAGCATTTT.

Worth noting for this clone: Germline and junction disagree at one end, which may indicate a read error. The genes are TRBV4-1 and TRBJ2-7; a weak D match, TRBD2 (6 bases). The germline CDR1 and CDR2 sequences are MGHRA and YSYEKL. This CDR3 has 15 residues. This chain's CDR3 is CASSQAGPGLDRRHF. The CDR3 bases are TGCGCCAGCAGCCAAGCCGGACCGGGACTCGATCGCCGGCACTTC.

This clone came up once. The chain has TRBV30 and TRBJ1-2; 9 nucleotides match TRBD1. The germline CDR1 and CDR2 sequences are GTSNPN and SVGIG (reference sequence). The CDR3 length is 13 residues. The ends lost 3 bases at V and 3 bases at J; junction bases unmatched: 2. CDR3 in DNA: TGTGCCTGGAGCGACAGGGGGGACTATGGCTACACCTTC. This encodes CAWSDRGDYGYTF.

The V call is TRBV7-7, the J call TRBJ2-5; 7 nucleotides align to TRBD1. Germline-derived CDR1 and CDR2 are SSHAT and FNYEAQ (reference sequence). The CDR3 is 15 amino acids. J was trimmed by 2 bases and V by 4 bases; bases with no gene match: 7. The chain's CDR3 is CASSSQGVTQETQYF. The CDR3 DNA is TGTGCCAGCAGCTCGCAGGGGGTGACACAAGAGACCCAGTACTTC.

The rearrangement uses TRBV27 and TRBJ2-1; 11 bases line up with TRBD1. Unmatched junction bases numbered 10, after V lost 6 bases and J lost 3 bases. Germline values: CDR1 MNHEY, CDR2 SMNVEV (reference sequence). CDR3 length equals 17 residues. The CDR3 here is CASRRTRTGGIYNEQFF. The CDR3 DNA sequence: TGTGCCAGCAGACGTACGAGGACAGGGGGCATCTACAATGAGCAGTTCTTC.

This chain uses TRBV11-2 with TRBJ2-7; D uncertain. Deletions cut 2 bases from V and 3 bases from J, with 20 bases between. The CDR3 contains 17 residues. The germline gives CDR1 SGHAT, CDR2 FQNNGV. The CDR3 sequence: CASSLYVSPGPFYEQYF. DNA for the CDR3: TGTGCCAGCAGCTTATACGTTTCACCGGGTCCCTTCTACGAGCAGTACTTC. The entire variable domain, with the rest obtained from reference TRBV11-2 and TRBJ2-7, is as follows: EAGVAQSPRYKIIEKRQSVAFWCNPISGHATLYWYQQILGQGPKLLIQFQNNGVVDDSQLPKDRFSAERLKGVDSTLKIQPAKLEDSAVYLCASSLYVSPGPFYEQYFGPGTRLTVT.

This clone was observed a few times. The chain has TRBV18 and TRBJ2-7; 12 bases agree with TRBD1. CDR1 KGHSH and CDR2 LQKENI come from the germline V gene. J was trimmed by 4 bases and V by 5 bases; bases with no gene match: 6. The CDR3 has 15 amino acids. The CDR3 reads CASSKGTGGAYEQYF. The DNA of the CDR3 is TGTGCCAGCTCAAAAGGGACAGGGGGCGCGTACGAGCAGTACTTC.

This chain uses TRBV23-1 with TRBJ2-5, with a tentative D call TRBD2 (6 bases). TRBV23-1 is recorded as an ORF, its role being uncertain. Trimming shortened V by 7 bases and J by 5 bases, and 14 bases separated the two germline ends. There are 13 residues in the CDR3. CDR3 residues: CASTSWSGETQYF. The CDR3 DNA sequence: TGCGCCAGCACCTCCTGGAGCGGGGAGACCCAGTACTTC.

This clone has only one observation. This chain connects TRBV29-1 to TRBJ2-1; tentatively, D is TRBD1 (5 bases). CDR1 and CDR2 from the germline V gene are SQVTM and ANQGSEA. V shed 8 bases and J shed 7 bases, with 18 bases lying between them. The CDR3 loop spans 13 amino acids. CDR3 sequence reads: CSPRVPWRNEQFF. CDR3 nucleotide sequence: TGCAGCCCCAGGGTCCCATGGCGGAATGAGCAGTTCTTC.

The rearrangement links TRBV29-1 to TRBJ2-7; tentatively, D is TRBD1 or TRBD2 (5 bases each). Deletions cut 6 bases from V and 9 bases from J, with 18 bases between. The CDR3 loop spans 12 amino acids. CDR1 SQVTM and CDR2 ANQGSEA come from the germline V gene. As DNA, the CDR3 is TGCAGCGTGGCCGAGGGGACGGGGACGCAGTACTTC. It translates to CSVAEGTGTQYF.

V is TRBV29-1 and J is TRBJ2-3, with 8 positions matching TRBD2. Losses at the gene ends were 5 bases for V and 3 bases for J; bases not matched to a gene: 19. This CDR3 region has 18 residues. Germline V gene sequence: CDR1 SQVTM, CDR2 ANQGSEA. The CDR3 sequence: CSVPSPAGGVGGTDTQYF. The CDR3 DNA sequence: TGCAGCGTTCCTAGCCCTGCGGGAGGCGTCGGGGGTACAGATACGCAGTATTTT.

CDR3 nucleotides: TGCAGCGTTGAAGCCAGGGTCGATATCTACGAGCAGTACTTC. Encoded protein: CSVEARVDIYEQYF. This chain uses TRBV29-1 with TRBJ2-7; perhaps TRBD1 as D (5 bases). Germline V gives CDR1 SQVTM, CDR2 ANQGSEA. This CDR3 has 14 residues. Trimming stripped 1 base from V and 3 bases from J, with 13 bases between.

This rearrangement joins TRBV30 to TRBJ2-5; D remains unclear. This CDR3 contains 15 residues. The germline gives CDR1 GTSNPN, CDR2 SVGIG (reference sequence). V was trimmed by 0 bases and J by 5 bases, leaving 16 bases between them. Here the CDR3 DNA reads TGTGCCTGGAGTGTACCGGGCTTCAGGACCGAGACCCAGTACTTC. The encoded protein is CAWSVPGFRTETQYF. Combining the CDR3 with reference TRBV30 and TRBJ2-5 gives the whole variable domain SQTIHQWPATLVQPVGSPLSLECTVEGTSNPNLYWYRQAAGRGLQLLFYSVGIGQISSEVPQNLSASRPQDRQFILSSKKLLLSDSGFYLCAWSVPGFRTETQYFGPGTRLLVL.

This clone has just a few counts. CDR3 coding DNA: TGCAGCGTTGCGCCAGGGAACCGAGCGGGCGAGCAGTACTTC. It specifies CSVAPGNRAGEQYF. V gene TRBV29-1 combines with J gene TRBJ2-7; TRBD2 is a possible D gene (6 bases). CDR3 length: 14 amino acids. Between the trimmed V and J ends, which lost 4 bases and 6 bases, there was a span of 19 bases. CDR1 and CDR2 (germline): SQVTM, ANQGSEA.

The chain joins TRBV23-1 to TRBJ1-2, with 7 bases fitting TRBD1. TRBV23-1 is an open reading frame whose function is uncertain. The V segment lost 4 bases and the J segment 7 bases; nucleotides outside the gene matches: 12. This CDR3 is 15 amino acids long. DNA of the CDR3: TGCGCCAGCAGTCTGGAGAGAGGGGGCTCTCTTGGCTACACCTTC. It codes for CASSLERGGSLGYTF.

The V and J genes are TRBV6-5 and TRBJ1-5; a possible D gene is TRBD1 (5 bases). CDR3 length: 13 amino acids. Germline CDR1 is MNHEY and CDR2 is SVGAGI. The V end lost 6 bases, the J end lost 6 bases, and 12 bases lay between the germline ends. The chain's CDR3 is CASRVGGGQPQHF. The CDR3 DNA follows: TGTGCCAGCAGGGTCGGGGGAGGTCAGCCCCAGCATTTT.

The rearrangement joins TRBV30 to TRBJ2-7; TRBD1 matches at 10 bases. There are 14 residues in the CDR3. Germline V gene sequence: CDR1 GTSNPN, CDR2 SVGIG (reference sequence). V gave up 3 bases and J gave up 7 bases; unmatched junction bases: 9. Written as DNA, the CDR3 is TGTGCCTGGAGCCACCCCGGGACAGGGGATGAGCAGTACTTC. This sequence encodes CAWSHPGTGDEQYF.